The T cell receptor (beta chain) under discussion was sequenced for a study of memory CD4+ T cells and cytomegalovirus serostatus. Single viable CD3+CD4+CD8-CD45RO+ cells were sorted as the memory CD4+ T cells. Some clones are missing from TCRdb's copy, which holds only in-frame ones; the method was immunoSEQ multiplex PCR. The sample carries some 50,000 clones, roughly 74% recorded once. This CDR3 has 14 residues. The ends were cut back, 1 base at V and 5 bases at J, with 11 bases in the middle. Germline CDR1 is SGHVS and CDR2 is FQNEAQ. The material sequenced was memory CD4+ T cells from blood. J is TRBJ1-1 and V is TRBV7-8, with D perhaps TRBD1 (5 bases). The TCR sequence derives from an adult in good health and CMV-seropositive. CDR3 DNA sequence: TGTGCCAGCAGCTTAGACGGGGGAAAGACTGAAGCTTTCTTT. It specifies CASSLDGGKTEAFF.